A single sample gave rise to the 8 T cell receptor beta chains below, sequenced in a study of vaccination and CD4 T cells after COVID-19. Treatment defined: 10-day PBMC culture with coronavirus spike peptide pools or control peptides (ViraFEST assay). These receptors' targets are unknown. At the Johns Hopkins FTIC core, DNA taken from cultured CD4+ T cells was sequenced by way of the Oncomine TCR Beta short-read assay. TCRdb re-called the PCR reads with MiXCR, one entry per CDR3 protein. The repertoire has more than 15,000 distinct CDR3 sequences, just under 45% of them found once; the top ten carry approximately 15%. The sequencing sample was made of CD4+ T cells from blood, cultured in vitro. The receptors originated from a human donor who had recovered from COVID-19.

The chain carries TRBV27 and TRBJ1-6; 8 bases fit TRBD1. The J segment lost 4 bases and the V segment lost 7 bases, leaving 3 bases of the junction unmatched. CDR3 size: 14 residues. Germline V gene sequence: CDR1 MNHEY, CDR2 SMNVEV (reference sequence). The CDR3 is CASKDRAYNSPLHF. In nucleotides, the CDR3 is TGTGCCAGCAAGGACAGGGCGTATAATTCACCCCTCCACTTT.

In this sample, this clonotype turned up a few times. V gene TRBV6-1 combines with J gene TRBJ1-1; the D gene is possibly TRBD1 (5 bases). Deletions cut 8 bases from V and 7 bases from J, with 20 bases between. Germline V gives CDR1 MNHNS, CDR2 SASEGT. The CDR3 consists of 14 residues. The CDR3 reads CASPPSGWGVEAFF. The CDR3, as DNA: TGTGCCAGCCCCCCAAGCGGGTGGGGGGTTGAAGCTTTCTTT.

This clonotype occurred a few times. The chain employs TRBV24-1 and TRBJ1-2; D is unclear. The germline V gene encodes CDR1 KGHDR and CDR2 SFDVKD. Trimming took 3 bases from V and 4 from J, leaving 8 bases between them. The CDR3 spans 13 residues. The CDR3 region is CATSDTSSYGYTF. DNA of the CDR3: TGTGCCACCAGTGATACTTCCTCCTATGGCTACACCTTC.

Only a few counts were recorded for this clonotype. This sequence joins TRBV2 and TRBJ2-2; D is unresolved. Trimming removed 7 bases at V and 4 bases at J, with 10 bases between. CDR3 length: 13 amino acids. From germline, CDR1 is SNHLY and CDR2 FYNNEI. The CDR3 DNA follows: TGTGCCAGCAACCCGGGCCCCACCGGGGAGCTGTTTTTT. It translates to CASNPGPTGELFF.

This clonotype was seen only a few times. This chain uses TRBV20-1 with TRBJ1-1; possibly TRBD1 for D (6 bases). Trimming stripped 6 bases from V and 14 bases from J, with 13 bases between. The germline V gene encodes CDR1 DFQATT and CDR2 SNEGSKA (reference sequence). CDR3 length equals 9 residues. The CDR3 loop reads CSAKHQGFF. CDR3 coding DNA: TGCAGTGCGAAACACCAGGGGTTCTTT.

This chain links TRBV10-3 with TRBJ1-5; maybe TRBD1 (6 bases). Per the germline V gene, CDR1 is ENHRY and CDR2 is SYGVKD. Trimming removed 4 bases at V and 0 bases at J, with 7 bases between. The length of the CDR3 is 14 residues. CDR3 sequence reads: CAISAGDSNQPQHF. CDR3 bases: TGTGCCATCAGTGCAGGGGATAGCAATCAGCCCCAGCATTTT.

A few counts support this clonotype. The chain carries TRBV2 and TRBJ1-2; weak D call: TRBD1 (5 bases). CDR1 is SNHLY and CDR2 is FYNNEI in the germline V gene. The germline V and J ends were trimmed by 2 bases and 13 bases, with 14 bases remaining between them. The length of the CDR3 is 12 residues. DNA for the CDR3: TGTGCCAGCAGTGAAAAGGGGACCCGGGGCACCTTC. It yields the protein CASSEKGTRGTF.

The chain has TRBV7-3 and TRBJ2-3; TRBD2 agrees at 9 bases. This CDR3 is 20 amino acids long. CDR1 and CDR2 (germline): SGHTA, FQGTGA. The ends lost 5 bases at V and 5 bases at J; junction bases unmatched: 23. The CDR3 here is CASSHPLVAGAGLGRDTQYF. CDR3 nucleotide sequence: TGTGCCAGCAGCCATCCCCTTGTAGCGGGGGCCGGGCTCGGTAGAGATACGCAGTATTTT.